The next 25 T cell receptor beta chains were all read from a single sample in a study of early T cells in non-severe SARS-CoV-2 infection. Each CDR3 protein is one row after TCRdb ran MiXCR on the 5' RACE reads. Of 20,000 to 25,000 distinct CDR3 sequences listed, around 4.8% are singletons. The sample consisted of whole blood. These TCRs come from an adult who was a healthcare worker with PCR-confirmed SARS-CoV-2 infection or an uninfected control (not recorded which).

This rearrangement joins TRBV29-1 to TRBJ1-2, with TRBD1 matching over 7 bases. J gave up 0 bases and V 0 bases, and 7 bases lay outside the gene matches. CDR3 length equals 16 residues. Germline CDR1 is SQVTM and CDR2 is ANQGSEA. CDR3 nucleotides: TGCAGCGTTGAAGACCGGGACAGCGAATCTAACTATGGCTACACCTTC. It is translated as CSVEDRDSESNYGYTF.

This clonotype was counted a few times. The chain has TRBV14 and TRBJ2-3, with D possibly TRBD2 on 6 matching bases. In germline, CDR1 is SGHDN, CDR2 FVKESK. The CDR3 has 20 amino acids. The V gene lost 0 bases and the J gene lost 2 bases, with 24 bases spanning the gap. The DNA for the CDR3 is TGTGCCAGCAGCCAAGAGGACTGGTGGGTCACGGGGGAGATCACAGATACGCAGTATTTT. This codes for CASSQEDWWVTGEITDTQYF. The complete variable domain, with remaining parts taken from reference TRBV14 and TRBJ2-3, reads EAGVTQFPSHSVIEKGQTVTLRCDPISGHDNLYWYRRVMGKEIKFLLHFVKESKQDESGMPNNRFLAERTGGTYSTLKVQPAELEDSGVYFCASSQEDWWVTGEITDTQYFGPGTRLTVL.

Ten or more counts support this clonotype. The chain is built from TRBV6-6 and TRBJ1-1, with a possible D match to TRBD1 (5 bases). The CDR3 totals 16 residues. CDR1 and CDR2 from the germline V gene are MNHNY and SVGAGI (reference sequence). V was trimmed by 2 bases and J by 1 base, leaving 14 bases between them. This chain's CDR3 is CASSYRVGGTNTEAFF. DNA for the CDR3: TGTGCCAGCAGTTACAGGGTCGGGGGAACGAACACTGAAGCTTTCTTT.

This clonotype showed up many times. The chain recombines TRBV20-1 with TRBJ2-5; no reliable D call. The CDR3 is 12 residues long. Per the germline V gene, CDR1 is DFQATT and CDR2 is SNEGSKA (reference sequence). Between the trimmed V and J ends, which lost 3 bases and 9 bases, there was a span of 14 bases. The CDR3 coding sequence is TGCAGTGCTAGTGGCACACCGGCTTCCCAGTACTTC. Its protein product is CSASGTPASQYF.

This clonotype was counted ten times or more. The rearrangement links TRBV18 to TRBJ1-5; no reliable D call. CDR3 length: 14 amino acids. V was cut by 0 bases and J by 3 bases, with 6 bases left in between. CDR1 and CDR2 (germline): KGHSH, LQKENI. CDR3 bases: TGTGCCAGCTCACCACCAGGGAACAATCAGCCCCAGCATTTT. It specifies CASSPPGNNQPQHF.

At least ten counts were recorded for this clonotype. The chain recombines TRBV6-6 with TRBJ2-7; 8 bases are shared with TRBD2. There are 18 residues in the CDR3. V was clipped by 2 bases and J by 2 bases; unmatched bases: 14. The germline CDR1 and CDR2 sequences are MNHNY and SVGAGI (reference sequence). As DNA, the CDR3 is TGTGCCAGCAGTTACCCGGTCGGGCAGCGGGAGATAACCTACGAGCAGTACTTC. Its protein is CASSYPVGQREITYEQYF.

This clonotype has a count of ten or more. The chain combines TRBV5-1 with TRBJ2-3; no definite D call. The CDR3 length is 12 residues. CDR1 and CDR2 (germline): SGHRS, YFSETQ. Trimming removed 0 bases from V and 4 bases from J, with 3 bases in between. CDR3 sequence (DNA): TGCGCCAGCAGCTTGGCTGCAGATACGCAGTATTTT. It translates to CASSLAADTQYF. Drawing the rest from reference TRBV5-1 and TRBJ2-3, the complete variable domain is KAGVTQTPRYLIKTRGQQVTLSCSPISGHRSVSWYQQTPGQGLQFLFEYFSETQRNKGNFPGRFSGRQFSNSRSEMNVSTLELGDSALYLCASSLAADTQYFGPGTRLTVL.

The table lists this clonotype with many counts. The V gene is TRBV7-9, the J gene TRBJ2-2; D might be TRBD1 (5 bases). Germline CDR1 SEHNR, CDR2 FQNEAQ (reference sequence). CDR3 length: 15 amino acids. Trimming stripped 2 bases from V and 4 bases from J, with 11 bases between. CDR3 DNA: TGTGCCAGCAGCTTACGCAGGGCAGGCACCGGGGAGCTGTTTTTT. As protein: CASSLRRAGTGELFF.

This clonotype was found many times. The chain is built from TRBV19 and TRBJ2-7; D not certain. Germline V lookup: CDR1 LNHDA, CDR2 SQIVND (reference sequence). This CDR3 is 14 amino acids long. V lost 9 bases to trimming and J lost 3 bases, with 18 bases between them. CDR3 sequence reads: CASRPSIERYEQYF. DNA for the CDR3: TGTGCCAGCAGACCCAGTATAGAACGCTACGAGCAGTACTTC. Supplemented by reference TRBV19 and TRBJ2-7, the full variable domain reads DGGITQSPKYLFRKEGQNVTLSCEQNLNHDAMYWYRQDPGQGLRLIYYSQIVNDFQKGDIAEGYSVSREKKESFPLTVTSAQKNPTAFYLCASRPSIERYEQYFGPGTRLTVT.

The chain uses TRBV20-1 and TRBJ2-7, with 9 bases identical to TRBD1. CDR1 is DFQATT and CDR2 is SNEGSKA in the germline V gene (reference sequence). This CDR3 region has 15 residues. The trim removed 0 bases at V and 4 bases at J, leaving 7 bases unmatched. Here the CDR3 DNA reads TGCAGTGCTAGAGACCCCCGACAGGGGGAATACGAGCAGTACTTC. It yields the protein CSARDPRQGEYEQYF.

This clonotype came up a few times. The genes are TRBV12-3 or TRBV12-4 and TRBJ1-4; D uncertain. The CDR3 totals 15 residues. Trimming removed 2 bases from V and 3 bases from J, with 10 bases in between. The CDR3 reads CASSLWSQPNEKLFF. The CDR3 nucleotides are TGTGCCAGCAGTTTATGGTCCCAACCTAATGAAAAACTGTTTTTT.

This clonotype was seen many times. The V and J genes are TRBV7-6 and TRBJ1-3, with 7 bases fitting TRBD1. CDR1 and CDR2 (germline): SGHVS, FNYEAQ. CDR3 length: 17 residues. With V trimmed by 5 bases and J by 0 bases, 10 bases remained unmatched. This CDR3 reads CASSRYGQVPSGNTIYF. In DNA, the CDR3 is TGTGCCAGCAGCCGTTACGGACAGGTCCCCTCTGGAAACACCATATATTTT.

This clonotype was counted at least ten times. This chain uses TRBV7-2 with TRBJ2-5; D gene uncertain. Germline V CDR1 and CDR2: SGHTA, FQGNSA. The CDR3 extends over 12 amino acids. V lost 5 bases and J lost 0, with 4 bases in between. CDR3 sequence: CASSRNQETQYF. In nucleotides, the CDR3 is TGTGCCAGCAGCCGGAACCAAGAGACCCAGTACTTC. The full variable domain, completed using reference TRBV7-2 and TRBJ2-5, is GAGVSQSPSNKVTEKGKDVELRCDPISGHTALYWYRQSLGQGLEFLIYFQGNSAPDKSGLPSDRFSAERTGGSVSTLTIQRTQQEDSAVYLCASSRNQETQYFGPGTRLLVL.

The chain recombines TRBV28 with TRBJ1-4, with unresolved D. CDR3 length: 14 residues. Between the trimmed V and J ends, which lost 5 bases and 7 bases, there was a span of 14 bases. Germline V gives CDR1 MDHEN, CDR2 SYDVKM. Here the CDR3 DNA reads TGTGCCAGCAGTCCGGCGGGGTTTAGTGAAAAACTGTTTTTT. This gives the protein CASSPAGFSEKLFF.

This clonotype was detected many times. V gene TRBV20-1 combines with J gene TRBJ1-4; D gene unclear. CDR1 DFQATT and CDR2 SNEGSKA come from the germline V gene (reference sequence). V was cut by 2 bases and J by 6 bases, with 13 bases left in between. CDR3 length equals 14 residues. CDR3 protein: CSARPQDGYEKLFF. DNA for the CDR3: TGCAGTGCTAGACCCCAGGATGGGTATGAAAAACTGTTTTTT.

This clonotype was picked up many times. This sequence joins TRBV7-9 and TRBJ2-3; D is perhaps TRBD2 (6 bases). V gave up 0 bases and J gave up 5 bases, with 9 bases separating them. The CDR3 totals 14 residues. Germline V lookup: CDR1 SEHNR, CDR2 FQNEAQ (reference sequence). CDR3 residues: CASSLAGRIDTQYF. CDR3 bases: TGTGCCAGCAGCTTAGCCGGGAGAATAGATACGCAGTATTTT.

In its sample, this clonotype was seen many times. V usage is TRBV7-2 and J usage is TRBJ2-3, with 7 bases identical to TRBD2. The CDR3 runs 15 residues. V lost 0 bases to trimming and J lost 0 bases; unmatched junction nucleotides: 0. Per the germline V gene, CDR1 is SGHTA and CDR2 is FQGNSA. The CDR3 region is CASSLAGGSTDTQYF. CDR3 sequence (DNA): TGTGCCAGCAGCTTAGCGGGGGGGAGCACAGATACGCAGTATTTT.

This clonotype was recorded at least ten times. The chain links TRBV28 to TRBJ2-3, with 7 bases matching TRBD1. The V gene end was trimmed by 4 bases and the J gene end by 0 bases; junction bases not matched to a gene: 4. CDR1 and CDR2 (germline): MDHEN, SYDVKM. This CDR3 has 15 residues. The CDR3 bases are TGTGCCAGCAGTTCAGGACAGGCTAGCACAGATACGCAGTATTTT. Translated: CASSSGQASTDTQYF.

This clonotype was observed many times. V is TRBV27 and J is TRBJ1-4; possible D gene TRBD1, 6 bases. The CDR3 covers 14 residues. V lost 2 bases, J lost 11 bases, and 15 bases lay in between. Germline CDR1 is MNHEY and CDR2 is SMNVEV (reference sequence). CDR3: CASSLVGRQGKLFF. DNA for the CDR3: TGTGCCAGCAGTTTAGTAGGGCGGCAGGGGAAACTGTTTTTT. Full variable domain (outside the CDR3, taken from reference TRBV27 and TRBJ1-4): EAQVTQNPRYLITVTGKKLTVTCSQNMNHEYMSWYRQDPGLGLRQIYYSMNVEVTDKGDVPEGYKVSRKEKRNFPLILESPSPNQTSLYFCASSLVGRQGKLFFGSGTQLSVL.

This clonotype was seen ten or more times. V and J are TRBV20-1 and TRBJ2-3; 9 bases fit TRBD2. The CDR3 loop spans 16 amino acids. Germline CDR1 reads DFQATT; CDR2 reads SNEGSKA (reference sequence). After removal of 0 bases from V and 6 bases from J, the junction contained 10 bases not matched to a gene. This CDR3 is CSARDPPSGAPDTQYF. As DNA, the CDR3 is TGCAGTGCTAGAGATCCTCCTAGCGGGGCACCCGATACGCAGTATTTT.

This clonotype was found many times. This chain connects TRBV5-4 to TRBJ1-1; perhaps TRBD1 as D (5 bases). This CDR3 comprises 15 residues. Germline assignment: CDR1 SGHNT and CDR2 YYREEE (reference sequence). Trimming stripped 0 bases from V and 1 base from J, with 10 bases between. For the CDR3, the DNA is TGTGCCAGCAGCTTGGGTGGGACGGGGAACACTGAAGCTTTCTTT. Amino acids: CASSLGGTGNTEAFF.

Many counts were recorded for this clonotype. The chain carries TRBV18 and TRBJ1-5, with D perhaps matching TRBD1 (5 bases). The CDR3 runs 18 residues. Germline V gene data show CDR1 as KGHSH and CDR2 as LQKENI. V was shortened by 2 bases and J by 1 base, with 18 bases between the two germline ends. CDR3 nucleotides: TGTGCCAGCTCACCAATTTCTGCGGGCAGGGACAGCAATCAGCCCCAGCATTTT. Encoded protein: CASSPISAGRDSNQPQHF. The full variable domain, its missing parts supplied by reference TRBV18 and TRBJ1-5, is NAGVMQNPRHLVRRRGQEARLRCSPMKGHSHVYWYRQLPEEGLKFMVYLQKENIIDESGMPKERFSAEFPKEGPSILRIQQVVRGDSAAYFCASSPISAGRDSNQPQHFGDGTRLSIL.

This clonotype was counted ten times or more. V and J are TRBV20-1 and TRBJ2-5, with unresolved D. Looked up from germline, CDR1 is DFQATT and CDR2 is SNEGSKA (reference sequence). The CDR3 spans 13 residues. Trimming removed 1 base from V and 5 bases from J, with 11 bases in between. The CDR3 coding sequence is TGCAGTGCTAGAGTGGACGCTAGGGAGACCCAGTACTTC. This translates into CSARVDARETQYF.

Ten or more counts support this clonotype. The J gene is TRBJ2-5, the V gene TRBV5-1; D perhaps matches TRBD1 (5 bases). V was cut by 1 base and J by 1 base, with 11 bases left in between. In germline, CDR1 is SGHRS, CDR2 YFSETQ. This CDR3 is built from 15 residues. CDR3 region: CASSLQGQTQETQYF. CDR3 DNA sequence: TGCGCCAGCAGCTTGCAGGGCCAAACCCAAGAGACCCAGTACTTC.

This clonotype was seen many times. The chain uses TRBV11-3 and TRBJ2-5; D is undetermined. From germline, CDR1 is SGHNT and CDR2 YENEEA. Trimming took 3 bases from V and 0 from J, leaving 8 bases between them. The CDR3 sequence is 14 residues long. DNA of the CDR3: TGTGCCAGCAGCTTGGAGTCCAACCAAGAGACCCAGTACTTC. Residues: CASSLESNQETQYF.